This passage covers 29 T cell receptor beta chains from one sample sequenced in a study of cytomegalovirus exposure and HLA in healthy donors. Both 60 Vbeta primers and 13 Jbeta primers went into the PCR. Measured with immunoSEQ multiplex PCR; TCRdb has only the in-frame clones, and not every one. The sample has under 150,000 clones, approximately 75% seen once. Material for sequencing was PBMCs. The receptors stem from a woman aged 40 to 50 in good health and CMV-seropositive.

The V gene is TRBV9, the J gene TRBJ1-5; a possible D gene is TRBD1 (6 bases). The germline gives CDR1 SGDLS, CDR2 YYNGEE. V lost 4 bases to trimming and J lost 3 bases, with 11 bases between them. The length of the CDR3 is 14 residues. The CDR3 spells CASSLQGSNQPQHF. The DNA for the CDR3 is TGTGCCAGCAGCCTACAGGGATCCAATCAGCCCCAGCATTTT.

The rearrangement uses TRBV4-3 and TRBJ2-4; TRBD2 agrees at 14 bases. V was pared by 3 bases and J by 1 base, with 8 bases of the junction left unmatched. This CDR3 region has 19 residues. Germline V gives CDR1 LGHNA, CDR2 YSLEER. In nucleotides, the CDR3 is TGCGCCAGCAGCCAGAACGGACTAGCGGGAGGATGGGCCAAAAACATTCAGTACTTC. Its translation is CASSQNGLAGGWAKNIQYF.

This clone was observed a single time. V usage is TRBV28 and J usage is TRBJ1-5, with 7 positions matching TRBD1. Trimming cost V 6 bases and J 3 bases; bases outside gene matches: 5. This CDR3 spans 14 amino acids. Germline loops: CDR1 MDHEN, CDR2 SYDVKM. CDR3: CASSWTGTNQPQHF. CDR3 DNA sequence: TGTGCCAGCAGCTGGACAGGAACCAATCAGCCCCAGCATTTT.

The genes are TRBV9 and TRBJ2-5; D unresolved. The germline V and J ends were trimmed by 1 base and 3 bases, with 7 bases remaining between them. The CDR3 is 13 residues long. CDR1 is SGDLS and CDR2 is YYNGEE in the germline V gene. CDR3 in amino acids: CASSVSLEETQYF. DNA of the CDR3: TGTGCCAGCAGCGTAAGCCTAGAAGAGACCCAGTACTTC.

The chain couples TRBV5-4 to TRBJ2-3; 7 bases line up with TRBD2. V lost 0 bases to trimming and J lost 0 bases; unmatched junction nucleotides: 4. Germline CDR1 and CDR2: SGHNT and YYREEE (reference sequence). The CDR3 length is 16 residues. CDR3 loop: CASSLVGRGSTDTQYF. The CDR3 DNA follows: TGTGCCAGCAGCTTGGTGGGGCGGGGGAGCACAGATACGCAGTATTTT.

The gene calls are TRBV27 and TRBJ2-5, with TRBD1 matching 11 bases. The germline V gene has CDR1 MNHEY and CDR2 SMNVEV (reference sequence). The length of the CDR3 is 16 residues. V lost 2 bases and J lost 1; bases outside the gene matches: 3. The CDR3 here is CASSLMGTGGQETQYF. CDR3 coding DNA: TGTGCCAGCAGTTTAATGGGGACAGGGGGCCAAGAGACCCAGTACTTC.

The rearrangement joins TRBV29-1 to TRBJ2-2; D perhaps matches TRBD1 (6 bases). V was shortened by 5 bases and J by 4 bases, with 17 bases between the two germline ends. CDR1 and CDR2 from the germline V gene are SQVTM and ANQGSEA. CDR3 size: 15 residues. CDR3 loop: CSVTTGPVGTGELFF. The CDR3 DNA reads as TGCAGCGTTACGACAGGCCCGGTAGGCACCGGGGAGCTGTTTTTT.

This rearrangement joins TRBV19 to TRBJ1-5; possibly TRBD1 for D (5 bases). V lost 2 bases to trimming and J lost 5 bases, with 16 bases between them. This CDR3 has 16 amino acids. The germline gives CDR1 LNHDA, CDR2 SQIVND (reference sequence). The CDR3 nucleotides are TGTGCCAGTAGTATAAGGGGCAGAGTGTGGGATCAGCCCCAGCATTTT. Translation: CASSIRGRVWDQPQHF.

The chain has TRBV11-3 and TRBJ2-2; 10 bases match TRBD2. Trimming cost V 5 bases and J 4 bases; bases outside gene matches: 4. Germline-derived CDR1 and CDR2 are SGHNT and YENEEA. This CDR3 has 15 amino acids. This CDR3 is CASSTTSGVTGELFF. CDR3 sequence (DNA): TGTGCCAGCAGCACTACTAGCGGGGTCACCGGGGAGCTGTTTTTT.

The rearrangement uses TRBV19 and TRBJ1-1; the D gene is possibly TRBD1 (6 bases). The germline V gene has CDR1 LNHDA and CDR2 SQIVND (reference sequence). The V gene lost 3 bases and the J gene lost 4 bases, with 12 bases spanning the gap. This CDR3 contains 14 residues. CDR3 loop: CASSIPGGITEAFF. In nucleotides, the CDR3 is TGTGCCAGTAGTATCCCGGGGGGCATCACTGAAGCTTTCTTT.

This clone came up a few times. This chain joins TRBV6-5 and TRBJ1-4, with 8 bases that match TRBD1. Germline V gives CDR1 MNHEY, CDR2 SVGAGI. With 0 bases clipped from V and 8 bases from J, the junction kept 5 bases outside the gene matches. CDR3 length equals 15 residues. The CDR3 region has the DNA TGTGCCAGCAGTTACTCTCGACAGGGGTACGAAAAACTGTTTTTT. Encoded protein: CASSYSRQGYEKLFF.

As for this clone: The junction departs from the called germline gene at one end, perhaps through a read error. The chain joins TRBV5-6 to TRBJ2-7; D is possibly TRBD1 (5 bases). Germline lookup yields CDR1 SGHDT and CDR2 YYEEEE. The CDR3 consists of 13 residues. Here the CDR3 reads CASSLGGKMTEIF. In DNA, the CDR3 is TGTGCCAGCAGCTTGGGAGGTAAGATGACAGAGATTTTC.

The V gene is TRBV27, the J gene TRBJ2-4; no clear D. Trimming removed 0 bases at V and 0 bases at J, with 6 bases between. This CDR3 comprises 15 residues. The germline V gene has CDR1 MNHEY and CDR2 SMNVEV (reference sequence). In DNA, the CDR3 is TGTGCCAGCAGTTTATCGACACTAGCCAAAAACATTCAGTACTTC. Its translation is CASSLSTLAKNIQYF.

CDR3 bases: TGTGCCAGCAGCTCGACAGGGGGTTCCGGGGAGCTGTTTTTT. This encodes CASSSTGGSGELFF. The genes are TRBV5-8 and TRBJ2-2, with 9 nucleotides matching TRBD1. The ends lost 3 bases at V and 6 bases at J; junction bases unmatched: 3. Per germline, CDR1 SGHTS and CDR2 YDEGEE. The CDR3 has 14 amino acids. The whole variable domain, remainder taken from reference TRBV5-8 and TRBJ2-2, is EAGVTQSPTHLIKTRGQQATLRCSPISGHTSVYWYQQALGLGLQFLLWYDEGEERNRGNFPPRFSGRQFPNYSSELNVNALELEDSALYLCASSSTGGSGELFFGEGSRLTVL.

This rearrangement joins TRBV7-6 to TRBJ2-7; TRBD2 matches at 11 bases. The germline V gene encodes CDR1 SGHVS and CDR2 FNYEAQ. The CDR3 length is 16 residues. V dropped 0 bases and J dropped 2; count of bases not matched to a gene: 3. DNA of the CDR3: TGTGCCAGCAGCTTAGCGACGGGACTAGCGGCCTACGAGCAGTACTTC. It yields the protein CASSLATGLAAYEQYF.

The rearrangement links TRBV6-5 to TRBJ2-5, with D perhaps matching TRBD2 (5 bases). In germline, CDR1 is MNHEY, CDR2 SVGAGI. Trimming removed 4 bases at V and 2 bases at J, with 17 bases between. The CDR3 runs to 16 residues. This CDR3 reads CASSSAGPGFQETQYF. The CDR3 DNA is TGTGCCAGCAGTTCCGCGGGTCCAGGATTTCAAGAGACCCAGTACTTC.

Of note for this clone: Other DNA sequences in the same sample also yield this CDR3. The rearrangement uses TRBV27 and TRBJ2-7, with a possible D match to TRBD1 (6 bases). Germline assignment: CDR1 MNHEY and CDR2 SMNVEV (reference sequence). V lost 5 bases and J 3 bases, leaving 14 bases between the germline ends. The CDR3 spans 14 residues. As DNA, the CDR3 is TGTGCCAGCAGTCTAGGGGGACGGGGCTACGAGCAGTACTTC. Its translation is CASSLGGRGYEQYF.

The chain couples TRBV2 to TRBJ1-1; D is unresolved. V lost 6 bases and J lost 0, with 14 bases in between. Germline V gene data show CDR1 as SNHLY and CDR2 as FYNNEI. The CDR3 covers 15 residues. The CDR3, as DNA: TGTGCCAGCAGCGAGCGGGAGACTTTGAACACTGAAGCTTTCTTT. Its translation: CASSERETLNTEAFF.

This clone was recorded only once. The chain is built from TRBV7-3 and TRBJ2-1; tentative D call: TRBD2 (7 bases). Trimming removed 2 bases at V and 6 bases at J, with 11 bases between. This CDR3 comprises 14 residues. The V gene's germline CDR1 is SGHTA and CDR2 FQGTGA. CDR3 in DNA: TGTGCCAGCAGCTTAGTGGGGGGGCCCAATGAGCAGTTCTTC. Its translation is CASSLVGGPNEQFF.

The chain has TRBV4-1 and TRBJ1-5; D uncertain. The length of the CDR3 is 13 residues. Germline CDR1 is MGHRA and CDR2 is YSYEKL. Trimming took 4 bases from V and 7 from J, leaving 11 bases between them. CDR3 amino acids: CASSLPGGQPQHF. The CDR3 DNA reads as TGCGCCAGCAGCCTGCCCGGAGGGCAGCCCCAGCATTTT.

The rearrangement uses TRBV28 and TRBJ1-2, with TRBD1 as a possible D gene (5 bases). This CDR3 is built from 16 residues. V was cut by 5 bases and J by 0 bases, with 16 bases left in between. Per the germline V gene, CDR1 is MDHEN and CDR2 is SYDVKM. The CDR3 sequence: CASSVMIAGTNYGYTF. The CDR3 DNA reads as TGTGCCAGCAGTGTTATGATAGCAGGGACTAACTATGGCTACACCTTC.

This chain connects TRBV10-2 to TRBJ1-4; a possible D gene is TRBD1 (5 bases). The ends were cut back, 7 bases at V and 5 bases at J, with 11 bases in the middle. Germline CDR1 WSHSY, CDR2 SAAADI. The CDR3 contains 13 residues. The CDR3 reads CASTAGPNEKLFF. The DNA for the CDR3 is TGCGCCAGCACCGCAGGGCCCAATGAAAAACTGTTTTTT.

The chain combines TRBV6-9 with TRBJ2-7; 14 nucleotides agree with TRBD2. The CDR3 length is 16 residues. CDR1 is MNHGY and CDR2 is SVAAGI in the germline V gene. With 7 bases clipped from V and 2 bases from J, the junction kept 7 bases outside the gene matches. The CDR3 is CASIGTSGSCTYEQYF. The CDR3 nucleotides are TGTGCCAGCATCGGGACTAGCGGGAGTTGCACCTACGAGCAGTACTTC.

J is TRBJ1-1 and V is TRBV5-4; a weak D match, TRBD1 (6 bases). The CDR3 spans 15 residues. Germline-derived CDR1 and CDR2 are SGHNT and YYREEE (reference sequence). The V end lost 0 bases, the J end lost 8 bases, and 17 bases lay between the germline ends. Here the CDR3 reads CASSLGPAIGTEAFF. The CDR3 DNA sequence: TGTGCCAGCAGCTTGGGTCCGGCCATCGGGACAGAAGCTTTCTTT.

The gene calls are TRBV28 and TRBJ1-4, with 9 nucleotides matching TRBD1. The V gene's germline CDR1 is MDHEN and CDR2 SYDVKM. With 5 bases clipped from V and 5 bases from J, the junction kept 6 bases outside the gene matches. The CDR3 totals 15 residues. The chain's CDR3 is CASSRETGGNEKLFF. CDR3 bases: TGTGCCAGCAGTCGGGAGACAGGGGGAAATGAAAAACTGTTTTTT.

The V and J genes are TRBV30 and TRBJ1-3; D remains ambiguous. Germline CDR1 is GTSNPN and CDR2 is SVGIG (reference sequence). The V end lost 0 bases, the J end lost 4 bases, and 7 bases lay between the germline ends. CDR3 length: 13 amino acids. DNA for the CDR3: TGTGCCTGGAGTGTCCTAGAGGGAAACACCATATATTTT. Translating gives CAWSVLEGNTIYF.

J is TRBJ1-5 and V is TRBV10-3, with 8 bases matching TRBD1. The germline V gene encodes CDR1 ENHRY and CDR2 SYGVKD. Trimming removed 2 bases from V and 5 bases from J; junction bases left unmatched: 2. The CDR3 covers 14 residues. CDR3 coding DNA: TGTGCCATCAGTGAGCCGGGACAGGATCAGCCCCAGCATTTT. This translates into CAISEPGQDQPQHF.

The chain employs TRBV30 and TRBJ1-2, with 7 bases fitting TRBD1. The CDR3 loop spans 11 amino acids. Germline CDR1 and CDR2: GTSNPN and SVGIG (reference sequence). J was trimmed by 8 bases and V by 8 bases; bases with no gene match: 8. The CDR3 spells CAGRGLGGYTF. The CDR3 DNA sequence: TGTGCCGGTAGGGGGCTGGGAGGCTACACCTTC.

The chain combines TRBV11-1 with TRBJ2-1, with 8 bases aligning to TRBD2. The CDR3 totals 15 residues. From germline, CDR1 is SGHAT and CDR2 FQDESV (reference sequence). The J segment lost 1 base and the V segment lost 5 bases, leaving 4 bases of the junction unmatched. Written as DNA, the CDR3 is TGTGCCAGCAGCACGGGGGGGAGGTCCTACAATGAGCAGTTCTTC. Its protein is CASSTGGRSYNEQFF. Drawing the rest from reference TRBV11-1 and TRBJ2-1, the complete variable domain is EAEVAQSPRYKITEKSQAVAFWCDPISGHATLYWYRQILGQGPELLVQFQDESVVDDSQLPKDRFSAERLKGVDSTLKIQPAELGDSAMYLCASSTGGRSYNEQFFGPGTRLTVL.